This TCR beta chain is from a study of cytomegalovirus exposure and HLA in healthy donors. Whole-study context: There were roughly 110 million unique TCR beta sequences, drawn from 180 million or so T cells, in an earlier analysis.

The CDR3 has 16 residues. Germline-derived CDR1 and CDR2 are MGHRA and YSYEKL. V shed 5 bases and J 9 bases; nucleotides not matched to a gene: 14. Overall study results and limits: According to reports, the classifier identified cytomegalovirus status with high specificity and sensitivity. CMV serostatus was the sole immune exposure data available.

Use of 60 Vbeta and 13 Jbeta primers characterized the PCR. Libraries were prepared by immunoSEQ multiplex PCR; TCRdb keeps only in-frame clonotypes and omits some of them. The sample yields some 120,000 clones, 15% seen once. With regard to this clone: Its antigen is not identified.

This receptor was taken from a woman aged 18-29 years in good health and CMV-seronegative. This chain links TRBV4-1 with TRBJ2-1; the match to TRBD2 covers 9 bases. The material sequenced was PBMCs. The CDR3 DNA follows: TGCGCCAGCAGCTTGTCCCAAGGGACTAGCAGAGGTGAGCAGTTCTTC. Translating it yields CASSLSQGTSRGEQFF.